This entry lists 22 T cell receptor beta chains sequenced from one sample in a study of cytomegalovirus exposure and HLA in healthy donors. Vbeta (60) and Jbeta (13) primers were used in the PCR. Profiled with immunoSEQ multiplex PCR; TCRdb holds only in-frame clones, not every one. The sample has roughly 100,000 clones; over 65% are singletons. Sequenced input: PBMCs. Source of these receptors: a man aged 40-49 years in good health and CMV-seronegative.

This chain connects TRBV15 to TRBJ2-5, with a weak D call TRBD2 (5 bases). V lost 0 bases and J lost 1, with 15 bases in between. CDR1 is LNHNV, CDR2 YYDKDF, per germline (reference sequence). CDR3 size: 17 residues. The CDR3 DNA follows: TGTGCCACCAGCAGAGATAAGGGAGCGAGCTTCCAAGAGACCCAGTACTTC. Its translation: CATSRDKGASFQETQYF.

The rearrangement links TRBV11-2 to TRBJ2-4; 9 bases align to TRBD1. CDR1 is SGHAT and CDR2 is FQNNGV in the germline V gene. Losses at the gene ends were 5 bases for V and 0 bases for J; bases not matched to a gene: 14. The CDR3 sequence is 19 residues long. DNA of the CDR3: TGTGCCAGCAGCCGATGGGACAGGGAGAAGGAAGTAGCCAAAAACATTCAGTACTTC. This codes for CASSRWDREKEVAKNIQYF. Variable domain in full (rest from reference TRBV11-2 and TRBJ2-4): EAGVAQSPRYKIIEKRQSVAFWCNPISGHATLYWYQQILGQGPKLLIQFQNNGVVDDSQLPKDRFSAERLKGVDSTLKIQPAKLEDSAVYLCASSRWDREKEVAKNIQYFGAGTRLSVL.

As for this clone: At one boundary the junction diverges from the germline segment, which might be a read error. The V call is TRBV10-3, the J call TRBJ2-7; D possibly corresponds to TRBD2 (6 bases). Germline CDR1 reads ENHRY; CDR2 reads SYGVKD. The CDR3 has 13 amino acids. The CDR3 DNA follows: TGTGCCATCAGTGAGAAGGTTGGAGGGTTTCTGAACTTC. Its translation: CAISEKVGGFLNF.

This clone appeared once. J is TRBJ1-2 and V is TRBV29-1; D gene ambiguous. V was pared by 0 bases and J by 10 bases, with 12 bases between. Looked up from germline, CDR1 is SQVTM and CDR2 is ANQGSEA. CDR3 length: 12 residues. The CDR3 loop reads CSVEDEGYLYTF. The DNA of the CDR3 is TGCAGCGTTGAAGACGAGGGTTACCTCTACACCTTC.

The rearrangement joins TRBV5-1 to TRBJ2-1; tentative D call: TRBD1 (6 bases). Germline V CDR1 and CDR2: SGHRS, YFSETQ. The CDR3 contains 15 residues. Between the trimmed V and J ends, which lost 2 bases and 8 bases, there was a span of 17 bases. CDR3 in DNA: TGCGCCAGCAGCTTTGACCCCGGGACACGAGATGAGCAGTTCTTC. Its translation: CASSFDPGTRDEQFF.

The chain recombines TRBV27 with TRBJ1-2; D might be TRBD1 (5 bases). The CDR3 has 15 amino acids. With 4 bases removed from V and 5 bases from J, the gap between germline ends came to 17 bases. Germline assignment: CDR1 MNHEY and CDR2 SMNVEV (reference sequence). The CDR3 coding sequence is TGTGCCAGCAGTTGGGGAGGGGCCGGGGTGTATGGCTACACCTTC. Residues: CASSWGGAGVYGYTF.

V and J are TRBV10-3 and TRBJ2-1; possibly TRBD2 for D (6 bases). Trimming took off 4 bases at V and 2 bases at J, with 9 bases between the two ends. CDR1 and CDR2 (germline): ENHRY, SYGVKD. The CDR3 is 14 residues long. CDR3 sequence reads: CAISAGVAYNEQFF. CDR3 DNA: TGTGCCATCAGTGCGGGGGTTGCCTACAATGAGCAGTTCTTC.

The chain has TRBV7-2 and TRBJ1-4; D is uncertain. The CDR3 contains 15 residues. Germline V gene sequence: CDR1 SGHTA, CDR2 FQGNSA. Between the trimmed V and J ends, which lost 2 bases and 7 bases, there was a span of 14 bases. The DNA for the CDR3 is TGTGCCAGCAGCTTAATGCCGAGCGTTAGTGAAAAACTGTTTTTT. It codes for CASSLMPSVSEKLFF.

The chain's CDR3 is CASSRRTGFSDEQYF. In nucleotides, the CDR3 is TGTGCCAGCAGCCGCAGGACAGGGTTTTCGGACGAGCAGTACTTC. The rearrangement links TRBV6-5 to TRBJ2-7, with TRBD1 matching 8 bases. V lost 6 bases, J lost 5 bases, and 12 bases stayed unmatched. This CDR3 comprises 15 residues. Germline CDR1 MNHEY, CDR2 SVGAGI.

This chain joins TRBV2 and TRBJ2-1, with TRBD2 identical over 11 bases. V was clipped by 4 bases and J by 8 bases; unmatched bases: 7. The germline gives CDR1 SNHLY, CDR2 FYNNEI. This CDR3 region has 15 residues. The CDR3 loop reads CASSGLAGGIDEQFF. CDR3 nucleotide sequence: TGTGCCAGCAGTGGGCTAGCGGGGGGTATCGATGAGCAGTTCTTC.

The genes are TRBV29-1 and TRBJ2-3; D is ambiguous. The CDR3 extends over 14 amino acids. The V end lost 0 bases, the J end lost 4 bases, and 11 bases lay between the germline ends. Germline CDR1 and CDR2: SQVTM and ANQGSEA. The chain's CDR3 is CSVEDYGGPDTQYF. The CDR3 DNA reads TGCAGCGTTGAAGATTATGGTGGGCCAGATACGCAGTATTTT.

This rearrangement joins TRBV13 to TRBJ2-1; D perhaps matches TRBD1 (6 bases). This CDR3 spans 16 amino acids. Germline V gives CDR1 PRHDT, CDR2 FYEKMQ (reference sequence). The V gene lost 4 bases and the J gene lost 2 bases, with 15 bases spanning the gap. CDR3 loop: CASSSTRTETYNEQFF. CDR3 sequence (DNA): TGTGCCAGCAGCTCGACTCGGACAGAAACCTACAATGAGCAGTTCTTC. Full variable domain (remainder filled in from reference TRBV13 and TRBJ2-1): AAGVIQSPRHLIKEKRETATLKCYPIPRHDTVYWYQQGPGQDPQFLISFYEKMQSDKGSIPDRFSAQQFSDYHSELNMSSLELGDSALYFCASSSTRTETYNEQFFGPGTRLTVL.

The chain carries TRBV4-1 and TRBJ1-2; 9 bases fit TRBD1. The CDR3 contains 14 residues. Germline-derived CDR1 and CDR2 are MGHRA and YSYEKL. Germline trimming cut 1 base from V and 10 bases from J; bases unmatched to any gene: 7. The CDR3 loop is CASSQGKGQGPYTF. CDR3 sequence (DNA): TGCGCCAGCAGCCAAGGTAAGGGACAGGGTCCCTACACCTTC.

The genes are TRBV10-3 and TRBJ1-5; D possibly corresponds to TRBD1 (6 bases). Per the germline V gene, CDR1 is ENHRY and CDR2 is SYGVKD. With 2 bases removed from V and 6 bases from J, the gap between germline ends came to 11 bases. The CDR3 runs 14 residues. CDR3 loop: CAISEPGVSQPQHF. The CDR3 DNA sequence: TGTGCCATCAGTGAGCCAGGGGTGAGTCAGCCCCAGCATTTT.

V and J are TRBV4-3 and TRBJ2-3, with 9 bases that match TRBD2. This CDR3 is 15 amino acids long. V trimming: 4 bases; J trimming: 5 bases; junction bases outside the gene matches: 7. The germline V gene encodes CDR1 LGHNA and CDR2 YSLEER. CDR3 in amino acids: CASSRKSGGLDTQYF. CDR3 nucleotide sequence: TGCGCCAGCAGCCGCAAGAGCGGGGGGTTAGATACGCAGTATTTT.

This chain links TRBV2 with TRBJ1-6, with 7 bases identical to TRBD1. Germline lookup yields CDR1 SNHLY and CDR2 FYNNEI. The trim removed 3 bases at V and 4 bases at J, leaving 6 bases unmatched. The CDR3 spans 16 residues. DNA of the CDR3: TGTGCCAGCAGTGATGTGGACAGGACTTATAATTCACCCCTCCACTTT. Translating it yields CASSDVDRTYNSPLHF. The full variable domain, completed using reference TRBV2 and TRBJ1-6, is EPEVTQTPSHQVTQMGQEVILRCVPISNHLYFYWYRQILGQKVEFLVSFYNNEISEKSEIFDDQFSVERPDGSNFTLKIRSTKLEDSAMYFCASSDVDRTYNSPLHFGNGTRLTVT.

The chain employs TRBV30 and TRBJ2-5, with a tentative D call TRBD1 (5 bases). The tail of the sequence fits TRBJ2-7 better, so the J call may be wrong. This CDR3 spans 13 amino acids. The germline gives CDR1 GTSNPN, CDR2 SVGIG (reference sequence). CDR3 nucleotides: TGTGCCTGGGGGGCGAGAGAATCCTACGAGCAGTACTTC. Amino acids: CAWGARESYEQYF.

The chain recombines TRBV11-2 with TRBJ1-6; D remains unclear. There are 17 residues in the CDR3. Germline assignment: CDR1 SGHAT and CDR2 FQNNGV. V lost 5 bases, J lost 0 bases, and 14 bases lay in between. CDR3: CASSPSHESSYNSPLHF. As DNA, the CDR3 is TGTGCCAGCAGCCCCTCACATGAAAGCTCCTATAATTCACCCCTCCACTTT.

V usage is TRBV7-2 and J usage is TRBJ2-1; the D gene is possibly TRBD2 (5 bases). The germline V and J ends were trimmed by 2 bases and 5 bases, with 13 bases remaining between them. Germline assignment: CDR1 SGHTA and CDR2 FQGNSA. The CDR3 is made up of 15 amino acids. The CDR3 DNA follows: TGTGCCAGCAGCTTATGGGCGGGCGAACACAATGAGCAGTTCTTC. Protein: CASSLWAGEHNEQFF. The whole variable domain, remainder taken from reference TRBV7-2 and TRBJ2-1, is GAGVSQSPSNKVTEKGKDVELRCDPISGHTALYWYRQSLGQGLEFLIYFQGNSAPDKSGLPSDRFSAERTGGSVSTLTIQRTQQEDSAVYLCASSLWAGEHNEQFFGPGTRLTVL.

The J gene is TRBJ2-1, the V gene TRBV6-5; tentative D call: TRBD2 (7 bases). This CDR3 is 12 amino acids long. Germline lookup yields CDR1 MNHEY and CDR2 SVGAGI. V was clipped by 8 bases and J by 4 bases, with 9 bases between them. In nucleotides, the CDR3 is TGTGCCAGCGGGGGGGCTTACAATGAGCAGTTCTTC. Amino acid sequence: CASGGAYNEQFF.

The chain's CDR3 is CANKDSQETQYF. The CDR3 DNA is TGTGCCAATAAGGACTCCCAAGAGACCCAGTACTTC. The chain carries TRBV9 and TRBJ2-5, with D perhaps matching TRBD2 (5 bases). The germline CDR1 and CDR2 sequences are SGDLS and YYNGEE. The CDR3 totals 12 residues. Trimming took 9 bases from V and 1 from J, leaving 10 bases between them.

This clone showed up just once. The chain couples TRBV5-6 to TRBJ2-3; 8 nucleotides agree with TRBD2. Per the germline V gene, CDR1 is SGHDT and CDR2 is YYEEEE. The CDR3 runs 16 residues. Unmatched junction bases numbered 13, after V lost 6 bases and J lost 4 bases. CDR3 nucleotide sequence: TGTGCCAGCATCCTGACTCGAGGGCGGGAGGCAGATACGCAGTATTTT. Translating gives CASILTRGREADTQYF.